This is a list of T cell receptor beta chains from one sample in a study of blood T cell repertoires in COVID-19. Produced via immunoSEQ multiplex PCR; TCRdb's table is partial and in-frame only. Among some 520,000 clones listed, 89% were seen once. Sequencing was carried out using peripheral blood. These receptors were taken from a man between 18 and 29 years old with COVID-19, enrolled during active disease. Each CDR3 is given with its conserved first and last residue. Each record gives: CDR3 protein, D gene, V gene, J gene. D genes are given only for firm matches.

CAWSVQGMSEAFF	TRBD1	TRBV30	TRBJ1-1
CASSPQGPLSYGYTF	NA	TRBV13	TRBJ1-2
CASSLIMRLAGGREETQYF	TRBD2	TRBV5-5	TRBJ2-5
CASSPWDKSYEQYF	NA	TRBV7-9	TRBJ2-7
CASSLFQGRFRTDTQYF	NA	TRBV27	TRBJ2-3
CASRAGETQYF	NA	TRBV11-2	TRBJ2-5
CASSQDLGLTGELFF	TRBD1	TRBV4-2	TRBJ1-4
CASSYRRQETQYF	NA	TRBV6-5	TRBJ2-5
CASSLDGGDTEAFF	NA	TRBV11-3	TRBJ1-1
CASSEGIGGANEQFF	NA	TRBV18	TRBJ2-1
CASHRPNSPLHF	NA	TRBV12-3/TRBV12-4	TRBJ1-6
CASSRGDTQYF	NA	TRBV18	TRBJ2-3
CASSLRVTGGNYGYTF	TRBD1	TRBV5-4	TRBJ1-2
CASQLGQGQDTQYF	TRBD1	TRBV5-4	TRBJ2-3
CASSLGYPGTSGNFYEQYF	TRBD2	TRBV11-2	TRBJ2-7
CASSKDRTSTDTQYF	NA	TRBV2	TRBJ2-3
CASSEQGSRQPQHF	NA	TRBV2	TRBJ1-5
CASSMASYGYTF	NA	TRBV19	TRBJ1-2
CASSFRGRYNEQFF	NA	TRBV27	TRBJ2-1
CASSKRTETDTQYF	NA	TRBV9	TRBJ2-3
CATSTGQSYGYTF	NA	TRBV15	TRBJ1-2
CASGRLHNTVGELFF	NA	TRBV5-4	TRBJ2-2
CASSGGQGPYEQYF	TRBD1	TRBV19	TRBJ2-7
CASSPSGQGLNGYTF	TRBD1	TRBV3-1/TRBV3-2	TRBJ1-2
CASSLVGGANTGELFF	TRBD2	TRBV5-4	TRBJ2-2
CASSMAVQKAGANVLTF	NA	TRBV19	TRBJ2-6
CASSLEGVPYGYTF	NA	TRBV19	TRBJ1-2
CASSYLDPGLKFSIPYNEQFF	TRBD2	TRBV7-8	TRBJ2-1
CASSPRDSGVIGSNEQFF	TRBD2	TRBV19	TRBJ2-1
CASNTGGNYGYTF	TRBD1	TRBV2	TRBJ1-2
CASSQRGGTEAFF	NA	TRBV3-1/TRBV3-2	TRBJ1-1
CASSLGQGNEKLFF	TRBD1	TRBV5-1	TRBJ1-4
CASSTRSPYNEQFF	NA	TRBV7-2	TRBJ2-1
CASSPRAYRQTRTGELFF	NA	TRBV7-8	TRBJ2-2
CASSPRGEGRDEQYF	TRBD2	TRBV5-6	TRBJ2-7
CASRTGLIETQYF	TRBD1	TRBV6-5	TRBJ2-5
CASSVVGAQGNEQFF	NA	TRBV9	TRBJ2-1
CASSLFAPSSYNEQFF	NA	TRBV7-8	TRBJ2-1
CAWSGNGRPLYEQYF	TRBD2	TRBV30	TRBJ2-7
CASRGGQGEKLFF	NA	TRBV2	TRBJ1-4
CASSDSGRMNIQYF	TRBD2	TRBV6-1	TRBJ2-4
CASSQRGREQYF	TRBD1	TRBV28	TRBJ2-7
CASSQATGSSYEQYF	TRBD1	TRBV4-1	TRBJ2-7
CASSASSGRSSEQFF	TRBD2	TRBV19	TRBJ2-1
CASSPKRTSGGTDTQYF	TRBD2	TRBV4-1	TRBJ2-3
CASRGSEQYF	NA	TRBV9	TRBJ2-7
CASTPGLAGMVGKDIQYF	TRBD2	TRBV23-1	TRBJ2-4
CASSLAMWGERSANTGELFF	NA	TRBV13	TRBJ2-2
CASRSGGKGYTF	TRBD1	TRBV19	TRBJ1-2
CASSPPGLANTGELFF	NA	TRBV18	TRBJ2-2
CASSPSRGMAFF	NA	TRBV7-9	TRBJ1-1
CASSIDLSVHGYTF	NA	TRBV19	TRBJ1-2
CASSSTRGTSGSYEQYF	TRBD2	TRBV25-1	TRBJ2-7
CASRDLVDRSGYEQYF	NA	TRBV10-2	TRBJ2-7
CAWSTGQGTYEQYF	TRBD1	TRBV30	TRBJ2-7